What follows are 19 T cell receptor beta chains derived from one specimen sequenced in a study of OX40 agonist ivuxolimab in advanced cancers. The protocol was immunoSEQ multiplex PCR, while the TCRdb copy is restricted to in-frame clones and leaves out a portion. The repertoire has tens of thousands of clones, about 74% of them found once; the top ten carry around 2.5%. The sequences come from CD4+ or CD8+ T cells sorted from blood, collected in a trial of the OX40 agonist ivuxolimab. Every receptor here comes from an adult with an advanced solid tumor such as melanoma, head and neck, liver or kidney cancer.

CDR3 protein: CASISPTGTEAFF. CDR3 coding DNA: TGTGCCAGTATCTCGCCCACAGGGACTGAAGCTTTCTTT. The chain is built from TRBV19 and TRBJ1-1; a weak D match, TRBD1 (6 bases). Germline CDR1 and CDR2: LNHDA and SQIVND (reference sequence). The CDR3 consists of 13 residues. Trimming removed 7 bases from V and 5 bases from J, with 14 bases in between. Using reference TRBV19 and TRBJ1-1 for the parts outside the CDR3, the full variable domain is DGGITQSPKYLFRKEGQNVTLSCEQNLNHDAMYWYRQDPGQGLRLIYYSQIVNDFQKGDIAEGYSVSREKKESFPLTVTSAQKNPTAFYLCASISPTGTEAFFGQGTRLTVV.

This clone turned up a few times. The genes are TRBV5-1 and TRBJ2-5; TRBD2 agrees at 9 bases. CDR1 is SGHRS, CDR2 YFSETQ, per germline. The V and J ends lost 3 bases and 4 bases, in that order; junction bases with no gene match: 7. The CDR3 is 15 residues long. The CDR3 region has the DNA TGCGCCAGCAGCTCACAAGGGACTAGCCGAGAGACCCAGTACTTC. This sequence encodes CASSSQGTSRETQYF.

The chain carries TRBV5-1 and TRBJ2-2; D perhaps matches TRBD1 (6 bases). Germline-derived CDR1 and CDR2 are SGHRS and YFSETQ. This CDR3 has 15 residues. V was clipped by 1 base and J by 6 bases, with 13 bases between them. CDR3 protein: CASSLNTGPAGELFF. Written as DNA, the CDR3 is TGCGCCAGCAGCTTGAATACAGGGCCGGCCGGGGAGCTGTTTTTT.

This clone occurred once. The chain combines TRBV15 with TRBJ1-5; a possible D gene is TRBD1 (6 bases). This CDR3 is built from 14 residues. V shed 3 bases and J shed 7 bases, with 13 bases lying between them. Germline V gene lookup returns CDR1 LNHNV and CDR2 YYDKDF (reference sequence). CDR3 loop: CATSRVDRSQPQHF. Written as DNA, the CDR3 is TGTGCCACCAGCAGGGTTGACAGGTCCCAGCCCCAGCATTTT.

V and J are TRBV7-9 and TRBJ2-5, with D perhaps matching TRBD1 or TRBD2 (6 bases each). Germline CDR1 SEHNR, CDR2 FQNEAQ (reference sequence). V was shortened by 6 bases and J by 0 bases, with 23 bases between the two germline ends. CDR3 length: 18 residues. The CDR3 spells CASRFLGGSWTYQETQYF. The CDR3 DNA reads as TGTGCCAGCAGGTTCCTGGGGGGCAGCTGGACGTACCAAGAGACCCAGTACTTC.

This chain connects TRBV11-3 to TRBJ1-5, with 7 bases identical to TRBD1. CDR3 size: 14 residues. Looked up from germline, CDR1 is SGHNT and CDR2 is YENEEA. The V gene end was trimmed by 3 bases and the J gene end by 3 bases; junction bases not matched to a gene: 2. CDR3 protein: CASSFGQVNQPQHF. As DNA, the CDR3 is TGTGCCAGCAGCTTTGGACAGGTCAATCAGCCCCAGCATTTT.

This clone was counted only a few times. This chain uses TRBV5-1 with TRBJ2-7; 9 nucleotides align to TRBD1. The V segment lost 0 bases and the J segment 5 bases; nucleotides outside the gene matches: 6. The CDR3 spans 15 residues. The V gene's germline CDR1 is SGHRS and CDR2 YFSETQ. In DNA form, the CDR3 reads TGCGCCAGCAGCTTGGAGGACAGGGGATTCGACGAGCAGTACTTC. This gives the protein CASSLEDRGFDEQYF.

This chain uses TRBV19 with TRBJ1-2; no firm D call. Germline V gene sequence: CDR1 LNHDA, CDR2 SQIVND (reference sequence). The CDR3 is 17 amino acids. Trimming stripped 1 base from V and 1 base from J, with 16 bases between. CDR3 bases: TGTGCCAGTAGTATAGGAGGAAGTTCGTTCCTTAACTATGGCTACACCTTC. Its translation is CASSIGGSSFLNYGYTF.

Note on this clone: Germline and junction disagree at one end, which may indicate a read error. This chain joins TRBV7-9 and TRBJ2-7, with 10 bases fitting TRBD2. The CDR3 sequence is 13 residues long. Germline V CDR1 and CDR2: SEHNR, FQNEAQ (reference sequence). CDR3 loop: CASSLAGANEQYF. The CDR3 DNA sequence: TGTGCCAGCAGCCTAGCGGGAGCCAACGAGCAGTACTTC.

This clone is deemed medium-sized. The rearrangement joins TRBV2 to TRBJ2-7; D may be TRBD2 (5 bases). Per germline, CDR1 SNHLY and CDR2 FYNNEI. Trimming took off 8 bases at V and 7 bases at J, with 18 bases between the two ends. CDR3 length equals 13 residues. The CDR3, as DNA: TGTGCCAGCGAGCCGGGGTGGCCCGGGGAGCAGTACTTC. The encoded protein is CASEPGWPGEQYF.

The rearrangement uses TRBV4-1 and TRBJ2-3; D is ambiguous. V dropped 4 bases and J dropped 4 bases, with 9 bases sitting between them. CDR3 length: 13 amino acids. CDR1 and CDR2 (germline): MGHRA, YSYEKL. The CDR3 nucleotides read TGCGCCAGCAGCCGTTTAGGGTCAGATACGCAGTATTTT. Its translation is CASSRLGSDTQYF.

The chain recombines TRBV13 with TRBJ1-2, with a possible D match to TRBD1 (6 bases). The CDR3 is 14 residues long. Between the trimmed V and J ends, which lost 6 bases and 5 bases, there was a span of 16 bases. Per germline, CDR1 PRHDT and CDR2 FYEKMQ (reference sequence). This chain's CDR3 is CASRTTGTPYGYTF. The DNA for the CDR3 is TGTGCCAGCAGAACCACCGGGACACCTTATGGCTACACCTTC.

This clone was picked up a small number of times. The gene calls are TRBV5-5 and TRBJ2-7; a possible D gene is TRBD1 (5 bases). V shed 0 bases and J shed 5 bases, with 12 bases lying between them. CDR3 length equals 14 residues. Per germline, CDR1 SGHKS and CDR2 YYEKEE (reference sequence). CDR3 residues: CASSLDRLLDEQYF. CDR3 nucleotide sequence: TGTGCCAGCAGCTTGGACAGGCTCCTCGACGAGCAGTACTTC.

This sequence joins TRBV7-3 and TRBJ2-1; no definite D call. CDR1 SGHTA and CDR2 FQGTGA come from the germline V gene. V gave up 5 bases and J gave up 8 bases, with 13 bases separating them. The CDR3 is 13 residues long. The CDR3 sequence: CASSRLVRDEQFF. DNA of the CDR3: TGTGCCAGCAGCCGTCTCGTACGGGATGAGCAGTTCTTC.

The chain couples TRBV30 to TRBJ2-7, with 11 bases that match TRBD2. Trimming removed 1 base from V and 2 bases from J; junction bases left unmatched: 1. This CDR3 contains 14 residues. Per the germline V gene, CDR1 is GTSNPN and CDR2 is SVGIG (reference sequence). CDR3 region: CAWSGLAGTYEQYF. The CDR3 bases are TGTGCCTGGAGTGGACTAGCGGGAACCTACGAGCAGTACTTC.

This clone turned up a few times. The rearrangement joins TRBV21-1 to TRBJ2-7. TRBV21-1 is reported as a pseudogene. The CDR3 runs to 11 residues. DNA for the CDR3: TGTGCCCGGGGGCGGGCCTACGAGCAGTACTTC. Amino acid sequence: CARGRAYEQYF.

The chain uses TRBV19 and TRBJ2-6; no clear D gene. Germline-derived CDR1 and CDR2 are LNHDA and SQIVND (reference sequence). Trimming removed 5 bases at V and 1 base at J, with 9 bases between. The CDR3 loop spans 15 amino acids. CDR3 in amino acids: CASSRSFSGANVLTF. The CDR3 DNA is TGTGCCAGTAGTCGTAGCTTTTCTGGGGCCAACGTCCTGACTTTC. The whole variable domain, filled in from reference TRBV19 and TRBJ2-6, reads DGGITQSPKYLFRKEGQNVTLSCEQNLNHDAMYWYRQDPGQGLRLIYYSQIVNDFQKGDIAEGYSVSREKKESFPLTVTSAQKNPTAFYLCASSRSFSGANVLTFGAGSRLTVL.

This sequence joins TRBV5-1 and TRBJ1-5; no clear D gene. The ends were cut back, 0 bases at V and 6 bases at J, with 13 bases in the middle. The CDR3 extends over 15 amino acids. Germline CDR1 is SGHRS and CDR2 is YFSETQ. CDR3 loop: CASSLAGIKSQPQHF. As DNA, the CDR3 is TGCGCCAGCAGCTTGGCGGGGATTAAAAGTCAGCCCCAGCATTTT.

The chain couples TRBV27 to TRBJ2-1; the match to TRBD2 covers 11 bases. This CDR3 spans 16 amino acids. The V segment lost 3 bases and the J segment 4 bases; nucleotides outside the gene matches: 5. Germline V CDR1 and CDR2: MNHEY, SMNVEV (reference sequence). CDR3 amino acids: CASSFRLAGLYNEQFF. As DNA, the CDR3 is TGTGCCAGCAGTTTCAGACTAGCGGGGCTATACAATGAGCAGTTCTTC.